Listed below are T cell receptor beta chains from one sample, sequenced in a study of graft-versus-host responses after intestinal transplantation. Using immunoSEQ multiplex PCR, the repertoire was profiled, and TCRdb retains in-frame clones only, with some absent. The top ten hold about 3.3% of the sample, which has over 100,000 clones, 95% seen once. Antigens for these TCRs are unknown. Source: unstimulated CD8+ T cells sorted from spleen or lymph node cells, taken before intestinal transplant. The receptor source for this set is a human donor who received an intestinal transplant. The CDR3 runs from the conserved cysteine through the conserved F or W. The D gene is left open where the match is weak. Only some rows state a clone size, as once, few, many or a class for expanded clones.

.	TRBV5-1	TRBD2	TRBJ2-1	TGCGCCAGCAGCTCGGCGGTCGGACGGGAGGGGTATGAGCAGTTCTTC	CASSSAVGREGYEQFF
once	TRBV18	.	TRBJ1-1	TGTGCCAGCTCACCACCGCTGGGCGCTTCGAACACTGAAGCTTTCTTT	CASSPPLGASNTEAFF
.	TRBV4-1	TRBD2	TRBJ2-3	TGCGCCAGCAGCCCGACTAGCGGCACAGATACGCAGTATTTT	CASSPTSGTDTQYF
.	TRBV7-3	.	TRBJ2-1	TGTGCCAGCAGCTTAACGACCTACAATGAGCAGTTCTTC	CASSLTTYNEQFF
.	TRBV7-6	.	TRBJ2-1	TGTGCCAGCAGCCTTCGCGCCGGGACAAATTACAATGAGCAGTTCTTC	CASSLRAGTNYNEQFF
once	TRBV9	.	TRBJ2-3	TGTGACAGCTCGGGGGATACGCAGTATTTT	CDSSGDTQYF
once	TRBV4-1	.	TRBJ2-7	TGCGCCAGCAGCCAAGGACGCTACGAGCAGTACTTC	CASSQGRYEQYF
.	TRBV27	.	TRBJ1-4	TGTGCCAGCTCCCCAACGGGAGTAACGAATGAAAAACTGTTTTTT	CASSPTGVTNEKLFF
.	TRBV5-4	TRBD2	TRBJ2-1	TGTGCCAGCAGCGGGACTAGCGGGCCCTCCTACAATGAGCAGTTCTTC	CASSGTSGPSYNEQFF
.	TRBV28	TRBD1	TRBJ2-3	TGTGCCAGCAGTTTATGCATCGAGGGTGGGGACAGGCGCACAGATACGCAGTATTTT	CASSLCIEGGDRRTDTQYF
.	TRBV7-9	TRBD2	TRBJ2-1	TGTGCCAGCAGCTCTACGACTAGCGGGAGCGGCAATGAGCAGTTCTTC	CASSSTTSGSGNEQFF
.	TRBV6-1	TRBD2	TRBJ2-7	TGTGCCAGCAGTTATCGGACTAGCGGCTACGAGCAGTACTTC	CASSYRTSGYEQYF
.	TRBV2	TRBD2	TRBJ2-7	TGTGCCAGCAGGCAGACTAGCGGGGGCCACGAGCAGTACTTC	CASRQTSGGHEQYF
.	TRBV7-9	TRBD1	TRBJ2-7	TGTGCCAGCAGCTCCGACAGGGCGGGCACCTCCTACGAGCAGTACTTC	CASSSDRAGTSYEQYF
.	TRBV5-1	.	TRBJ2-4	TGCGCCAGCAGCCCCGGGCAGGGCATATCCAAAAACATTCAGTACTTC	CASSPGQGISKNIQYF
.	TRBV9	.	TRBJ2-1	TGTGCCAGCAGCTCAAGGTTTCAGTTCTATGAGCAGTTCTTC	CASSSRFQFYEQFF
.	TRBV25-1	TRBD1	TRBJ1-4	TGTGCCAGCAGTGAATGGGCAGGGGGCGAGGAAAAACTGTTTTTT	CASSEWAGGEEKLFF
.	TRBV28	.	TRBJ2-2	TGTGCCAGCAGACCCTGGGGAGGCAACACCGGGGAGCTGTTTTTT	CASRPWGGNTGELFF
.	TRBV19	.	TRBJ2-5	TGTGCCAGTAGTATTTCGGGGAAAGAGACCCAGTACTTC	CASSISGKETQYF